The 8 T cell receptor beta chains below come from one sample, sequenced in a study of radiotherapy plus CTLA-4 blockade in lung cancer. The table came from immunoSEQ multiplex PCR; TCRdb's copy has only in-frame clones and leaves some out. The sample shows approximately 28,000 clones, roughly 80% of them seen only once. Specimen: peripheral blood, collected from a patient treated with radiotherapy plus ipilimumab. The source is a human donor with non-small cell lung cancer who had stable disease on radiotherapy plus ipilimumab.

DNA of the CDR3: TGTGCCAGCAGCACCTCGCGGACGAGGGCTGAAGCTTTCTTT. Translated: CASSTSRTRAEAFF. The rearrangement links TRBV7-8 to TRBJ1-1, with no clear D. Germline V gene data show CDR1 as SGHVS and CDR2 as FQNEAQ. Trimming cost V 5 bases and J 6 bases, with 16 bases left between them. The length of the CDR3 is 14 residues.

This clone was found once. J is TRBJ1-3 and V is TRBV7-6; D remains unclear. Trimming pared 1 base from V and 0 bases from J, leaving 10 bases between. The CDR3 totals 16 residues. Germline V gene data show CDR1 as SGHVS and CDR2 as FNYEAQ. CDR3 nucleotide sequence: TGTGCCAGCAGCTTAGTGGGTTGGGGCTCTGGAAACACCATATATTTT. Translated: CASSLVGWGSGNTIYF. The complete variable domain, with remaining parts taken from reference TRBV7-6 and TRBJ1-3, reads GAGVSQSPRYKVTKRGQDVALRCDPISGHVSLYWYRQALGQGPEFLTYFNYEAQQDKSGLPNDRFSAERPEGSISTLTIQRTEQRDSAMYRCASSLVGWGSGNTIYFGEGSWLTVV.

In this sample, this clone turned up once. V gene TRBV5-6 combines with J gene TRBJ1-1; D is perhaps TRBD1 (6 bases). Germline values: CDR1 SGHDT, CDR2 YYEEEE. V was trimmed by 1 base and J by 1 base, leaving 17 bases between them. CDR3 length: 17 amino acids. The CDR3 is CASSLFKFGGANTEAFF. CDR3 nucleotide sequence: TGTGCCAGCAGCTTGTTTAAGTTTGGGGGCGCGAACACTGAAGCTTTCTTT. The variable domain in full, with the rest retrieved from reference TRBV5-6 and TRBJ1-1, is DAGVTQSPTHLIKTRGQQVTLRCSPKSGHDTVSWYQQALGQGPQFIFQYYEEEERQRGNFPDRFSGHQFPNYSSELNVNALLLGDSALYLCASSLFKFGGANTEAFFGQGTRLTVV.

This chain uses TRBV27 with TRBJ2-1, with 10 bases aligning to TRBD2. There are 15 residues in the CDR3. V was pared by 1 base and J by 9 bases, with 6 bases of the junction left unmatched. CDR1 MNHEY and CDR2 SMNVEV come from the germline V gene (reference sequence). CDR3 loop: CASSLLSSGGSEQFF. The CDR3 coding sequence is TGTGCCAGCAGTTTATTGAGTAGCGGGGGGTCTGAGCAGTTCTTC.

The rearrangement links TRBV19 to TRBJ1-6, with D perhaps TRBD1 (6 bases). The CDR3 has 17 amino acids. Germline V gene data show CDR1 as LNHDA and CDR2 as SQIVND (reference sequence). The V end was cut by 4 bases, the J end by 7 bases, with 20 bases between. CDR3 bases: TGTGCCAGTAGTACCCTGGCAGGGGCAGTAGGGAATTCACCCCTCCACTTT. Its protein is CASSTLAGAVGNSPLHF.

This chain joins TRBV7-2 and TRBJ2-7, with TRBD1 as a possible D gene (5 bases). V was trimmed by 2 bases and J by 0 bases, leaving 8 bases between them. The CDR3 is 14 residues long. The germline gives CDR1 SGHTA, CDR2 FQGNSA. The CDR3 DNA reads TGTGCCAGCAGCTTAAGTGGGGCCTCCTACGAGCAGTACTTC. It specifies CASSLSGASYEQYF.

This rearrangement joins TRBV9 to TRBJ1-6; D might be TRBD1 (5 bases). The germline V and J ends were trimmed by 1 base and 10 bases, with 15 bases remaining between them. The CDR3 contains 15 residues. Germline CDR1 reads SGDLS; CDR2 reads YYNGEE. CDR3 amino acids: CASSVRQGAGSPLHF. The CDR3 DNA reads TGTGCCAGCAGCGTACGGCAGGGCGCCGGCTCACCCCTCCACTTT.

The chain joins TRBV5-1 to TRBJ1-1; maybe TRBD1 (5 bases). Looked up from germline, CDR1 is SGHRS and CDR2 is YFSETQ. The CDR3 length is 14 residues. Trimming pared 1 base from V and 3 bases from J, leaving 10 bases between. This chain's CDR3 is CASSLWGSDTEAFF. The DNA for the CDR3 is TGCGCCAGCAGCTTGTGGGGGAGCGACACTGAAGCTTTCTTT.